What follows is one T cell receptor (beta chain) and its context. Its antigen is currently unknown. Each CDR3 protein is one row after TCRdb ran MiXCR on the reads. The repertoire consists of hundreds of thousands of distinct CDR3 sequences, with 35% occurring once and the leading ten covering 2.8%. These data belong to a study of T cell repertoires in cytomegalovirus infection. Study-wide context: Public TCR beta signature analysis indicated the presence of both CMV infection and matching HLA type. Study-level results: Cumulated frequencies of public TCR beta families served to identify carriers of CMV plus the relevant HLA. HLA-C-restricted CMV-specific TCR beta clonotypes were dominant in the ex vivo response.

CDR3 length: 17 residues. V lost 4 bases to trimming and J lost 2 bases, with 21 bases between them. Germline CDR1 MNHEY, CDR2 SVGEGT. This chain connects TRBV6-2 or TRBV6-3 to TRBJ2-7, with D possibly being TRBD1 or TRBD2 (5 bases each). This clonotype originated in a human donor in good health (CMV status not recorded). Some clones in this sample may be carry-over from other donors' samples. The sample was PBMCs. CDR3 bases: TGTGCCAGCAGTTTTAGAATGGGACCGACCAACCCCTACGAGCAGTACTTC. As protein: CASSFRMGPTNPYEQYF.